These T cell receptor beta chains were read from a single sample in a study of T cell responses to AZD1222 COVID-19 vaccine. TCRdb's copy holds only in-frame clones and misses some; the assay was immunoSEQ multiplex PCR. The data contain 150,000 to 200,000 clones, approximately 94% of them singletons. The starting material was peripheral blood, obtained 28 days after the second AZD1222 dose. The receptors stem from an adult who received the AZD1222 COVID-19 vaccine. Both conserved end residues are part of each CDR3. Clone size is shown for a subset of rows, as once, few, many or a class of expanded clone.

abundance: .
j_gene: TRBJ1-2
v_gene: TRBV25-1
CDR3aa: CASSEYNPGQIGYGYTF

abundance: .
j_gene: TRBJ2-1
v_gene: TRBV5-4
CDR3aa: CASSSDVGTSGYNEQFF

abundance: .
j_gene: TRBJ2-1
v_gene: TRBV7-9
CDR3aa: CASSLDSGPPYNEQFF

abundance: .
j_gene: TRBJ2-1
v_gene: TRBV7-9
CDR3aa: CASSLAVRAPSYNEQFF

abundance: once
j_gene: TRBJ1-4
v_gene: TRBV3-1/TRBV3-2
CDR3aa: CASSRREGEKLFF

abundance: .
j_gene: TRBJ2-1
v_gene: TRBV5-1
CDR3aa: CASSLPGTRGNEQFF

abundance: .
j_gene: TRBJ2-1
v_gene: TRBV9
CDR3aa: CASSPTWGGLYNEQFF

abundance: .
j_gene: TRBJ1-2
v_gene: TRBV5-1
CDR3aa: CASSLSLTGSNYGYTF

abundance: .
j_gene: TRBJ2-1
v_gene: TRBV30
CDR3aa: CAWSVSGGRASEQFF

abundance: .
j_gene: TRBJ1-5
v_gene: TRBV25-1
CDR3aa: CASSGPGGGPNQPQHF

abundance: .
j_gene: TRBJ2-2
v_gene: TRBV28
CDR3aa: CASSLLLAGDTGELFF

abundance: .
j_gene: TRBJ1-1
v_gene: TRBV11-2
CDR3aa: CASSLWSLNTEAFF

abundance: .
j_gene: TRBJ1-5
v_gene: TRBV2
CDR3aa: CASSEEAVVNQPQHF

abundance: once
j_gene: TRBJ1-2
v_gene: TRBV18
CDR3aa: CASSPPHKGGGYTF

abundance: .
j_gene: TRBJ1-2
v_gene: TRBV6-1
CDR3aa: CASSETLIGGGGYTF

abundance: .
j_gene: TRBJ2-2
v_gene: TRBV19
CDR3aa: CASSTRRGSGRANTGELFF

abundance: .
j_gene: TRBJ2-1
v_gene: TRBV6-5
CDR3aa: CASSYSGYNEQFF

abundance: few
j_gene: TRBJ2-1
v_gene: TRBV5-8
CDR3aa: CATHPGQRAYNEQFF

abundance: .
j_gene: TRBJ1-2
v_gene: TRBV6-5
CDR3aa: CASSPSQGNYGYTF

abundance: .
j_gene: TRBJ2-4
v_gene: TRBV6-4
CDR3aa: CASPSAGGKNIQYF

abundance: .
j_gene: TRBJ1-5
v_gene: TRBV6-1
CDR3aa: CASSERRQGRNYQPQHF

abundance: .
j_gene: TRBJ1-5
v_gene: TRBV6-1
CDR3aa: CASSEGGAGSNQPQHF

abundance: .
j_gene: TRBJ2-1
v_gene: TRBV5-4
CDR3aa: CASSIRAVNEQFF